This TCR beta chain stems from a study of somatic mutations in cytotoxic T cells in rheumatoid arthritis. Clones were read by immunoSEQ multiplex PCR, and TCRdb kept only the in-frame ones, dropping some. The sample yields roughly 9,800 clones, about three quarters seen once. In its sample, this clone ranks as medium-sized. The same CDR3 can be traced to other DNA sequences in this sample. In germline, CDR1 is SEHNR, CDR2 FQNEAQ (reference sequence). V was trimmed by 1 base and J by 2 bases, leaving 9 bases between them. This CDR3 has 14 amino acids. The chain links TRBV7-9 to TRBJ2-7; the D gene is possibly TRBD2 (7 bases). The sample taken for sequencing was CD8+ T cells sorted from blood. This receptor was obtained from a man aged 50 to 59 in good health. DNA for the CDR3: TGTGCCAGCAGCTTAGGGGGGGGGCCCTACGAGCAGTACTTC. Protein: CASSLGGGPYEQYF.